This T cell receptor (beta chain) was recovered during a study of CD8+CD57+ T cells in acquired aplastic anemia. On the study more broadly: Sorted CD4+ and CD8+ cells gave an average of approximately 3 ug of DNA. Study results and caveats: Comparison of patients with controls identified approximately 28 shared CD8+ CDR3 sequences. CD8+ Simpson's diversity showed no significant patient-control difference.

Germline CDR1 is DFQATT and CDR2 is SNEGSKA (reference sequence). The V and J ends lost 1 base and 5 bases respectively, with 8 bases between them. The CDR3 covers 13 residues. For CDR3 and TCR beta VDJ profiling, genomic DNA was the template used. TCRdb called the reads again in MiXCR, with one record for every CDR3 protein. The sample lists 400,000 to 500,000 distinct CDR3 sequences, under 80% occurring once. This clonotype has a count of ten or more. Its antigen is unidentified. The receptor's source is a human donor in good health, serving as a control. The chain has TRBV20-1 and TRBJ2-2; a possible D gene is TRBD1 (5 bases). Sequencing was performed on sorted CD4+, CD8+, or CD8+CD57+ T cells (not recorded which) from PBMCs. The CDR3, as DNA: TGCAGTGCTAGAGTAGCAGGGACCGGGGAGCTGTTTTTT. Protein product: CSARVAGTGELFF.